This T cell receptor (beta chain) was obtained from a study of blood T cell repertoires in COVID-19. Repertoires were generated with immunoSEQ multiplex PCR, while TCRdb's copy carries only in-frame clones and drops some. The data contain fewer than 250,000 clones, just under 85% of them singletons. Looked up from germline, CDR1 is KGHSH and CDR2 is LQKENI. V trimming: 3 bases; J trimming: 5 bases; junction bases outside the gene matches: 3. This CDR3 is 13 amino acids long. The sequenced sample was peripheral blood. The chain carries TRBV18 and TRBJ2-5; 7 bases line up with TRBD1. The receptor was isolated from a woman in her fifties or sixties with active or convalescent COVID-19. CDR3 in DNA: TGTGCCAGCTCACCGGACAGGACGGAGACCCAGTACTTC. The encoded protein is CASSPDRTETQYF.